This record covers a single T cell receptor (beta chain). These data come from a study of T cell changes during pregnancy in multiple sclerosis. Only in-frame clones appear in the TCRdb table, and some are missing; sequencing was by immunoSEQ multiplex PCR. This sample yields over 50,000 clones, of which 88% are seen a single time; approximately 1.6% belongs to the top ten. This clonotype was sampled from a female donor with multiple sclerosis, enrolled in a pregnancy study. The specimen comprised peripheral blood, sampled in the first trimester of pregnancy.

In nucleotides, the CDR3 is TGTGCCAGCAGCTTAGTCTTAGGGGACTTTGTATCTGGGGCCAACGTCCTGACTTTC. This gives the protein CASSLVLGDFVSGANVLTF. The genes are TRBV7-9 and TRBJ2-6; tentatively, D is TRBD2 (6 bases). Trimming removed 1 base at V and 1 base at J, with 17 bases between. The CDR3 length is 19 residues. Germline V gene data show CDR1 as SEHNR and CDR2 as FQNEAQ (reference sequence).